Listed below are T cell receptor beta chains from one sample, sequenced in a study of regulatory T cells in long-lasting Graves disease. From the multiplex PCR reads, TCRdb called clonotypes with MiXCR, one entry per CDR3 protein. The repertoire holds hundreds of thousands of distinct CDR3 sequences, with 15% to 20% as singletons. The same specimen was also included in a second study, on T cells in Graves' hyperthyroidism and ophthalmopathy.

The material was peripheral blood mononuclear cells (PBMCs), obtained at new diagnosis, from a patient treated with antithyroid drugs. These receptor sequences come from a woman aged 25-40 years with Graves disease. The CDR3 runs from the conserved cysteine through the conserved F or W. D genes are given only for firm matches. The size field is filled for only some rows; it gives once, few, many or a size class.

clone size: .; CDR3 length: 17; V gene: TRBV6-1; J gene: TRBJ2-3; D gene: TRBD2; CDR3 DNA: TGTGCCAGCAGTGAACAACGACTAGCGGCTAGCACAGATACGCAGTATTTT; CDR3 protein: CASSEQRLAASTDTQYF
clone size: .; CDR3 length: 16; V gene: TRBV20-1; J gene: TRBJ1-5; D gene: .; CDR3 DNA: TGCAGTGCTGTTCCGGGCAGCTATTATAGCAATCAGCCCCAGCATTTT; CDR3 protein: CSAVPGSYYSNQPQHF
clone size: many; CDR3 length: 16; V gene: TRBV20-1; J gene: TRBJ1-1; D gene: .; CDR3 DNA: TGCAGTGCTAGAGAGGGCTCGCACGGGGGGAACACTGAAGCTTTCTTT; CDR3 protein: CSAREGSHGGNTEAFF
clone size: many; CDR3 length: 14; V gene: TRBV7-9; J gene: TRBJ1-2; D gene: .; CDR3 DNA: TGTGCCAGCAGTATCGGAGGATCCAACTATGGCTACACCTTC; CDR3 protein: CASSIGGSNYGYTF
clone size: few; CDR3 length: 16; V gene: TRBV2; J gene: TRBJ2-3; D gene: .; CDR3 DNA: TGTGCCAGCAGTGTGTCCGGGGCGACTAGCACAGATACGCAGTATTTT; CDR3 protein: CASSVSGATSTDTQYF
clone size: .; CDR3 length: 15; V gene: TRBV10-1; J gene: TRBJ2-7; D gene: .; CDR3 DNA: TGCGCCAGCAGTGAGCAATCCGGGTTCACCTACGAGCAGTACTTC; CDR3 protein: CASSEQSGFTYEQYF
clone size: many; CDR3 length: 13; V gene: TRBV30; J gene: TRBJ2-1; D gene: .; CDR3 DNA: TGTGCCTGGTACCGGGACCAGTACAATGAGCAGTTCTTC; CDR3 protein: CAWYRDQYNEQFF
clone size: many; CDR3 length: 15; V gene: TRBV2; J gene: TRBJ2-2; D gene: TRBD1; CDR3 DNA: TGTGCCAGCAGTCGGGTGACAGGGCTGGCCGGGGAGCTGTTTTTT; CDR3 protein: CASSRVTGLAGELFF
clone size: .; CDR3 length: 15; V gene: TRBV3-1; J gene: TRBJ2-7; D gene: .; CDR3 DNA: TGTGCCAGCAGCCAAGGGAGCAATCTCCTGTACGAGCAGTACTTC; CDR3 protein: CASSQGSNLLYEQYF
clone size: many; CDR3 length: 15; V gene: TRBV28; J gene: TRBJ2-7; D gene: .; CDR3 DNA: TGTGCCAGCAGTTTAAACGCAGATATTACCTACGAGCAGTACTTC; CDR3 protein: CASSLNADITYEQYF
clone size: many; CDR3 length: 13; V gene: TRBV5-1; J gene: TRBJ2-7; D gene: .; CDR3 DNA: TGCGCCAGCAGCTTAAAGGGGTCCCACGAGCAGTACTTC; CDR3 protein: CASSLKGSHEQYF
clone size: .; CDR3 length: 15; V gene: TRBV20-1; J gene: TRBJ2-5; D gene: TRBD2; CDR3 DNA: TGCAGTGCTAGCCGGGAGGGGACGTGGGAATTGACCCAGTACTTC; CDR3 protein: CSASREGTWELTQYF
clone size: few; CDR3 length: 16; V gene: TRBV11-2; J gene: TRBJ2-1; D gene: .; CDR3 DNA: TGTGCCAGCAGCTTTATGTTACTGGGAGTGAACAATGAGCAGTTCTTC; CDR3 protein: CASSFMLLGVNNEQFF
clone size: .; CDR3 length: 13; V gene: TRBV7-9; J gene: TRBJ2-1; D gene: .; CDR3 DNA: TGTGCCAGCAGCTTCCGGTTCTACAATGAGCAGTTCTTC; CDR3 protein: CASSFRFYNEQFF
clone size: many; CDR3 length: 15; V gene: TRBV7-2; J gene: TRBJ2-3; D gene: .; CDR3 DNA: TGTGCCAGCAGCTTAATGAGCGGTAGCACAGATACGCAGTATTTT; CDR3 protein: CASSLMSGSTDTQYF
clone size: many; CDR3 length: 12; V gene: TRBV20-1; J gene: TRBJ2-3; D gene: TRBD2; CDR3 DNA: TGCAGTAGACTAGCGGGCACAGATACGCAGTATTTT; CDR3 protein: CSRLAGTDTQYF
clone size: many; CDR3 length: 21; V gene: TRBV2; J gene: TRBJ2-6; D gene: TRBD2; CDR3 DNA: TGTGCCAGCAGTGATTCTGTTCCCGGACTAGCGGGAAAATCTGGGGCCAACGTCCTGACTTTC; CDR3 protein: CASSDSVPGLAGKSGANVLTF
clone size: few; CDR3 length: 12; V gene: TRBV28; J gene: TRBJ2-7; D gene: .; CDR3 DNA: TGTGCCAGCAACCAGGCATACTACGAGCAGTACTTC; CDR3 protein: CASNQAYYEQYF
clone size: few; CDR3 length: 14; V gene: TRBV30; J gene: TRBJ1-1; D gene: TRBD1; CDR3 DNA: TGTGCCTGGAGTGGGACAGGGGTTATGGGTGAAGCTTTCTTT; CDR3 protein: CAWSGTGVMGEAFF
clone size: few; CDR3 length: 15; V gene: TRBV9; J gene: TRBJ1-1; D gene: .; CDR3 DNA: TGTGCCAGCAGCGTAGAGGGGTGGGGGAACACTGAAGCTTTCTTT; CDR3 protein: CASSVEGWGNTEAFF